The next 6 T cell receptor beta chains were all read from a single sample in a study of blood T cell repertoires in COVID-19. Some clones are missing from TCRdb's copy, which holds only in-frame ones; the method was immunoSEQ multiplex PCR. The profile shows some 120,000 clones, almost 90% of them singletons. The specimen was peripheral blood. The receptors stem from a woman aged 45-65 years with active or convalescent COVID-19.

This CDR3 reads CASSLATLAGQTQYF. CDR3 DNA: TGCGCCAGCAGCTTGGCCACACTAGCGGGGCAGACCCAGTACTTC. The rearrangement links TRBV5-1 to TRBJ2-5; 10 bases match TRBD2. CDR1 is SGHRS and CDR2 is YFSETQ in the germline V gene. After removal of 0 bases from V and 6 bases from J, the junction contained 5 bases not matched to a gene. The CDR3 runs to 15 residues.

The sample holds one count of this clone. CDR3 region: CASRERGSYNEQFF. The DNA of the CDR3 is TGTGCCAGTAGGGAGCGGGGCTCCTACAATGAGCAGTTCTTC. The chain is built from TRBV19 and TRBJ2-1, with 7 positions matching TRBD2. Germline CDR1 is LNHDA and CDR2 is SQIVND (reference sequence). The CDR3 length is 14 residues. The V and J ends lost 6 bases and 0 bases, in that order; junction bases with no gene match: 2.

The genes are TRBV27 and TRBJ1-2, with 7 bases identical to TRBD1. Germline V lookup: CDR1 MNHEY, CDR2 SMNVEV (reference sequence). V trimming: 8 bases; J trimming: 3 bases; junction bases outside the gene matches: 6. The CDR3 is 13 residues long. DNA of the CDR3: TGTGCCAGCCGCCCAACAGGGGACTATGGCTACACCTTC. Its translation is CASRPTGDYGYTF.

V is TRBV2 and J is TRBJ2-7; TRBD1 might be the D (6 bases). CDR1 SNHLY and CDR2 FYNNEI come from the germline V gene. This CDR3 region has 14 residues. Trimming stripped 6 bases from V and 2 bases from J, with 14 bases between. The CDR3 nucleotides read TGTGCCAGCAGCGTTGACAGGATTCCCTACGAGCAGTACTTC. The encoded protein is CASSVDRIPYEQYF. The full variable domain, completed using reference TRBV2 and TRBJ2-7, is EPEVTQTPSHQVTQMGQEVILRCVPISNHLYFYWYRQILGQKVEFLVSFYNNEISEKSEIFDDQFSVERPDGSNFTLKIRSTKLEDSAMYFCASSVDRIPYEQYFGPGTRLTVT.

This clone has a handful of counts. The chain employs TRBV6-5 and TRBJ1-1, with 8 nucleotides matching TRBD1. The V gene's germline CDR1 is MNHEY and CDR2 SVGAGI. With V trimmed by 6 bases and J by 6 bases, 9 bases remained unmatched. This CDR3 comprises 14 residues. The CDR3 sequence: CASRATGGRAEAFF. CDR3 nucleotide sequence: TGTGCCAGCAGGGCTACAGGGGGGAGGGCTGAAGCTTTCTTT.

The chain carries TRBV12-3 or TRBV12-4 and TRBJ1-1; D gene unclear. V was trimmed by 7 bases and J by 4 bases, leaving 13 bases between them. This CDR3 has 13 residues. The CDR3 nucleotides read TGTGCCAGCACCTACGAGTGGAGCACTGAAGCTTTCTTT. Its translation is CASTYEWSTEAFF.